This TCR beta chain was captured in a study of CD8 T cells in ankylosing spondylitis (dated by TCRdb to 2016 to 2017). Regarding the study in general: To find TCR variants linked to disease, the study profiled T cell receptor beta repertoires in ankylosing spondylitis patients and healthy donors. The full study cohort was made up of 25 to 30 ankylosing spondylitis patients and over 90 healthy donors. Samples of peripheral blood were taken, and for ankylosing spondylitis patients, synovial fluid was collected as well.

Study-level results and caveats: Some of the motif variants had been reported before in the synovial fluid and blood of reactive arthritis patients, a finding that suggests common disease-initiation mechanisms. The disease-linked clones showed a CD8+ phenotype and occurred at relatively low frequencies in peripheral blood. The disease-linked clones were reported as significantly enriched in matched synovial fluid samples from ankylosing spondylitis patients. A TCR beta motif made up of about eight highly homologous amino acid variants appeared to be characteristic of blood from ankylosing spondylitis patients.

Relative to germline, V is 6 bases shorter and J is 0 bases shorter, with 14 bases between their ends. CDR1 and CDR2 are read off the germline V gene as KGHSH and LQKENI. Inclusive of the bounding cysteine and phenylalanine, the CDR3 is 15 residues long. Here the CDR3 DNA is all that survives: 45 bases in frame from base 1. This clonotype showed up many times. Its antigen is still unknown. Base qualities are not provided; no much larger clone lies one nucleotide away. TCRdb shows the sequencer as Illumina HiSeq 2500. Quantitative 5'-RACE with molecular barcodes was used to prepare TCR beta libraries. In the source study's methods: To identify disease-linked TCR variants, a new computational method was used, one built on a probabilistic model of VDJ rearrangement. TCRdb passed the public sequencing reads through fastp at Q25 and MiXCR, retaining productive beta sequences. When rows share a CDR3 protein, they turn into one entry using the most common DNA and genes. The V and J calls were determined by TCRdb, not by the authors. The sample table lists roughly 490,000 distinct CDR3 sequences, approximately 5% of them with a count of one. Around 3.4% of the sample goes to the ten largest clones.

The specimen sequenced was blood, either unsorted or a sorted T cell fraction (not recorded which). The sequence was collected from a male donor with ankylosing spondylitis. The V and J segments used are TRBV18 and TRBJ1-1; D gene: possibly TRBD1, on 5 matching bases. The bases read TGTGCCAGCTCCACCCGGCGGGACCTGAACACTGAAGCTTTCTTT. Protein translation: CASSTRRDLNTEAFF.